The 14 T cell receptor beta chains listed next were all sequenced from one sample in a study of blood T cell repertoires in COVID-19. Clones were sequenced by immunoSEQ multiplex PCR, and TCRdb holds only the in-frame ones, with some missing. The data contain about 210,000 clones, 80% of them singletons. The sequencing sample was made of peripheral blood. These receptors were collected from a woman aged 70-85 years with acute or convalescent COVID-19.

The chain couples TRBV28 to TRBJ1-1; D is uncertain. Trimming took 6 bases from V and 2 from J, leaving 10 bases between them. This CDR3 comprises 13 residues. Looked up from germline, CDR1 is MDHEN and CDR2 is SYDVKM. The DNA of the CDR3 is TGTGCCAGCAGCCCCCCCGGTAACACTGAAGCTTTCTTT. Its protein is CASSPPGNTEAFF.

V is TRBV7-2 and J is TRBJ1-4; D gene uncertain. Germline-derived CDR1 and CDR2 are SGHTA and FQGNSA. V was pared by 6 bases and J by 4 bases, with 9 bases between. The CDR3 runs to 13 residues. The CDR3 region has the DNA TGTGCCAGCAGGGACGGGAATAATGAAAAACTGTTTTTT. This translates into CASRDGNNEKLFF.

The chain's CDR3 is CSVESQGRTEAFF. Here the CDR3 DNA reads TGCAGCGTTGAATCACAGGGCCGCACTGAAGCTTTCTTT. The chain employs TRBV29-1 and TRBJ1-1; possibly TRBD1 for D (6 bases). This CDR3 has 13 residues. Trimming stripped 2 bases from V and 4 bases from J, with 11 bases between. Germline V gene data show CDR1 as SQVTM and CDR2 as ANQGSEA.

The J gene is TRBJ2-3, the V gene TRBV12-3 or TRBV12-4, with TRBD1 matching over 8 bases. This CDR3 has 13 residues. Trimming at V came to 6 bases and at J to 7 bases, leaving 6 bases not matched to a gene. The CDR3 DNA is TGTGCCAGCAGGACAGGGGCGGGAAATACGCAGTATTTT. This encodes CASRTGAGNTQYF.

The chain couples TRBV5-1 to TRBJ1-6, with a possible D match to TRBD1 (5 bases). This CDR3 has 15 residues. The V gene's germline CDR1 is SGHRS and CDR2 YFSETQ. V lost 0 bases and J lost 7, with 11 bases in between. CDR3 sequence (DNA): TGCGCCAGCAGCTTGGTGGGGCTCCAGAATTCACCCCTCCACTTT. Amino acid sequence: CASSLVGLQNSPLHF.

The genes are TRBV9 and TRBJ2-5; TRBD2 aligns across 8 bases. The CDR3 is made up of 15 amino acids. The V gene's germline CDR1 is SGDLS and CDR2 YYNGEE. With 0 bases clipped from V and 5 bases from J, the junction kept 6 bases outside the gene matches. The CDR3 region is CASSVAGGYVETQYF. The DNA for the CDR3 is TGTGCCAGCAGCGTAGCGGGGGGGTATGTGGAGACCCAGTACTTC.

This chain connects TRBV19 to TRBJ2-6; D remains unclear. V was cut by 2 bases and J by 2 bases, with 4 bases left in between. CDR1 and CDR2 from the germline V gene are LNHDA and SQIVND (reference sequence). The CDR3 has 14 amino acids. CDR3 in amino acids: CASSITAGANVLTF. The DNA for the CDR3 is TGTGCCAGTAGTATAACAGCTGGGGCCAACGTCCTGACTTTC.

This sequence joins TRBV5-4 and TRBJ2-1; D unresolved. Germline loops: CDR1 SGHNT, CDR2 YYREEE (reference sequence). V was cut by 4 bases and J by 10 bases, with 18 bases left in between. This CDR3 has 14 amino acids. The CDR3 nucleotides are TGTGCCAGCAGCCCGCCGGGTGCTCGGCAAGAGCAGTTCTTC. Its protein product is CASSPPGARQEQFF.

CDR3 residues: CASSSGGRTTYGYTF. The CDR3 DNA reads TGTGCCAGCAGTAGCGGTGGCCGGACGACCTATGGCTACACCTTC. This chain links TRBV2 with TRBJ1-2; D is undetermined. Trimming removed 5 bases from V and 4 bases from J, with 17 bases in between. CDR1 is SNHLY and CDR2 is FYNNEI in the germline V gene. The CDR3 is 15 amino acids.

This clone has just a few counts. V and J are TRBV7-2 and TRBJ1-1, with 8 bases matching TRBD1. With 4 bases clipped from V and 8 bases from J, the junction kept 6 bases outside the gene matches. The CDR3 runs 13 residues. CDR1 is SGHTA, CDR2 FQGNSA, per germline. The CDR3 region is CASSSKTGVEAFF. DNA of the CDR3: TGTGCCAGCAGCTCAAAGACAGGGGTGGAAGCTTTCTTT.

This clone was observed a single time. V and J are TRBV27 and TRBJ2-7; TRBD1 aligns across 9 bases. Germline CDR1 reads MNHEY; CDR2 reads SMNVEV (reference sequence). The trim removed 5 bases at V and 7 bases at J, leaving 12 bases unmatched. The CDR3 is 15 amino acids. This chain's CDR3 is CASSPPGQGRREQYF. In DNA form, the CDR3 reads TGTGCCAGCAGTCCTCCGGGACAGGGACGTAGAGAGCAGTACTTC.

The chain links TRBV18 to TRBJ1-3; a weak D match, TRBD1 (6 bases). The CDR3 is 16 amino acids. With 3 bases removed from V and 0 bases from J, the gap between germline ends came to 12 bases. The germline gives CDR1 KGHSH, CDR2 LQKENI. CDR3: CASSPRQASSGNTIYF. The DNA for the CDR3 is TGTGCCAGCTCACCGCGACAGGCTTCCTCTGGAAACACCATATATTTT.

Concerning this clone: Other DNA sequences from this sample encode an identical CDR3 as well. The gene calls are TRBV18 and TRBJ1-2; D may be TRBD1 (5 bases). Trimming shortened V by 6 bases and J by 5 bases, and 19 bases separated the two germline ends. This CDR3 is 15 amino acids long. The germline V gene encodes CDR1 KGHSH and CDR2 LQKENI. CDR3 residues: CASSPAGQGGYGYTF. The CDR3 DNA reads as TGTGCCAGCTCCCCTGCTGGGCAGGGCGGATATGGCTACACCTTC.

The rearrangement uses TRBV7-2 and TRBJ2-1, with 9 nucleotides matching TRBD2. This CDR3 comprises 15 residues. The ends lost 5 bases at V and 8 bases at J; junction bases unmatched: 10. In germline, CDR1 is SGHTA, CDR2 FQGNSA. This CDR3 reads CASSHGGGGVDEQFF. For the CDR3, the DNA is TGTGCCAGCAGCCATGGTGGCGGGGGGGTGGATGAGCAGTTCTTC.